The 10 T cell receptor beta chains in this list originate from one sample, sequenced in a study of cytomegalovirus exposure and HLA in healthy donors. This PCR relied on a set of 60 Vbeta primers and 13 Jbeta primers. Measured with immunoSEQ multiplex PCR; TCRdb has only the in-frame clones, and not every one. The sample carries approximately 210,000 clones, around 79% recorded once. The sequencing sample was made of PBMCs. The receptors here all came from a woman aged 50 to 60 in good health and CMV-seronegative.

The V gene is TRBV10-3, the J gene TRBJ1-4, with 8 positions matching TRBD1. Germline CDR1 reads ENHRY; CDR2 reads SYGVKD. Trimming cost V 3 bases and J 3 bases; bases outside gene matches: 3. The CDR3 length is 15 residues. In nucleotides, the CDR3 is TGTGCCATCAGTGAACCGGACAGGGCTAATGAAAAACTGTTTTTT. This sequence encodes CAISEPDRANEKLFF.

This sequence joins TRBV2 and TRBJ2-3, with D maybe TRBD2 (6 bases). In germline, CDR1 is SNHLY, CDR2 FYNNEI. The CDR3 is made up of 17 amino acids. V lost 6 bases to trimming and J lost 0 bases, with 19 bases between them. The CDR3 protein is CASRSDPGLTSTDTQYF. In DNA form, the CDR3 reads TGTGCCAGCAGATCTGACCCGGGACTTACTAGCACAGATACGCAGTATTTT.

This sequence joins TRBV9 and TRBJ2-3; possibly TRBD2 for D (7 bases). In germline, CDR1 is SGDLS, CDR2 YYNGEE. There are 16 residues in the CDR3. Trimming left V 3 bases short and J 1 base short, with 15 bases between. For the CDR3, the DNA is TGTGCCAGCAGCGCTTTGGGGGGGCAAGGCACAGATACGCAGTATTTT. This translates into CASSALGGQGTDTQYF.

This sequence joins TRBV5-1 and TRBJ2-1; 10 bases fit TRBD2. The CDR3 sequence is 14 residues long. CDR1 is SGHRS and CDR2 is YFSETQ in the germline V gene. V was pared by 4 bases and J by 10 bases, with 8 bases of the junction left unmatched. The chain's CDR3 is CASSGGLAETEQFF. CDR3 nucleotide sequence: TGCGCCAGCAGCGGTGGACTAGCGGAGACGGAGCAGTTCTTC.

CDR3 bases: TGTGCCAGCAGAGAGCGGGGAGGAGGGTATGGCTACACCTTC. Its protein product is CASRERGGGYGYTF. This rearrangement joins TRBV28 to TRBJ1-2; no clear D gene. V gave up 6 bases and J gave up 5 bases, with 16 bases separating them. This CDR3 has 14 amino acids. The V gene's germline CDR1 is MDHEN and CDR2 SYDVKM.

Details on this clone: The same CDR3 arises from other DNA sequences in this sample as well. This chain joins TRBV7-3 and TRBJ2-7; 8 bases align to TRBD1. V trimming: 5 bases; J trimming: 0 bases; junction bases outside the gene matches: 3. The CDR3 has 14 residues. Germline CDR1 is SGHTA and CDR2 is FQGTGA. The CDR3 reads CASSRDRSSYEQYF. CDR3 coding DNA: TGTGCCAGCAGCCGGGACAGGAGCTCCTACGAGCAGTACTTC.

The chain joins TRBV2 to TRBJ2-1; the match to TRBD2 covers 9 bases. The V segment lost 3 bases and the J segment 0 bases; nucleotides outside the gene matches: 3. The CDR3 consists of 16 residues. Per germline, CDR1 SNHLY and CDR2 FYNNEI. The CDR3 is CASSETSGYSYNEQFF. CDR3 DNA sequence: TGTGCCAGCAGTGAGACTAGCGGTTACTCCTACAATGAGCAGTTCTTC.

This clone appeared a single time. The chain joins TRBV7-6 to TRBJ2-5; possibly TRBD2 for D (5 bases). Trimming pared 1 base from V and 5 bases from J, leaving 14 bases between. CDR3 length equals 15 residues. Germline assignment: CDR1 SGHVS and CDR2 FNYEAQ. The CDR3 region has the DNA TGTGCCAGCAGCTTAGGGAGACTATTTTTGGAGACCCAGTACTTC. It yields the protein CASSLGRLFLETQYF.

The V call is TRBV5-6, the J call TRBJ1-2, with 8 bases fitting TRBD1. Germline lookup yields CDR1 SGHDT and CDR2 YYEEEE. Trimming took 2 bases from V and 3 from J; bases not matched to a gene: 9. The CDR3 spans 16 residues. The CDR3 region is CASSLLHYRGDYGYTF. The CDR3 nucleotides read TGTGCCAGCAGCTTACTCCATTACAGGGGGGACTATGGCTACACCTTC.

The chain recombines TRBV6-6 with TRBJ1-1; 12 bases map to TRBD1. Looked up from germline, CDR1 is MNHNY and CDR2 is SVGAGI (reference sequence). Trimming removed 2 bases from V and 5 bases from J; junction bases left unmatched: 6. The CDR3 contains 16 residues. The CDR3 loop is CASSYLGQGAVTEAFF. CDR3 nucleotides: TGTGCCAGCAGTTACCTGGGACAGGGGGCGGTTACTGAAGCTTTCTTT.